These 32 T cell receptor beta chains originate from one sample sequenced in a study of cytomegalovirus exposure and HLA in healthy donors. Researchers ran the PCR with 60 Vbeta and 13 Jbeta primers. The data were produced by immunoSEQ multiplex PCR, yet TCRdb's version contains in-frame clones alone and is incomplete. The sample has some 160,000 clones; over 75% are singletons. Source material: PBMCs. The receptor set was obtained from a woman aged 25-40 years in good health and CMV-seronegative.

The CDR3 reads CSVRTGGHTEAFF. The CDR3 DNA is TGCAGCGTCCGGACAGGGGGTCACACTGAAGCTTTCTTT. The chain is built from TRBV29-1 and TRBJ1-1, with 10 bases identical to TRBD1. V trimming: 6 bases; J trimming: 3 bases; junction bases outside the gene matches: 4. CDR1 is SQVTM and CDR2 is ANQGSEA in the germline V gene. The CDR3 totals 13 residues.

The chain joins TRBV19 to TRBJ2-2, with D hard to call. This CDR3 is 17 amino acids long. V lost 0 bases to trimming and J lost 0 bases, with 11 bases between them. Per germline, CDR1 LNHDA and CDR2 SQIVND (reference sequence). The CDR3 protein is CASSIETVRTNTGELFF. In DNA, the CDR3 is TGTGCCAGTAGTATAGAAACTGTACGTACGAACACCGGGGAGCTGTTTTTT.

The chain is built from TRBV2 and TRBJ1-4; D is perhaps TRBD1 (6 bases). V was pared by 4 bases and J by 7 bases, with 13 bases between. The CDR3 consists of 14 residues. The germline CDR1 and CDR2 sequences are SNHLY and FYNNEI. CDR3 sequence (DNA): TGTGCCAGCAGTGGGGAGAGGGGGTTTGAAAAACTGTTTTTT. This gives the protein CASSGERGFEKLFF.

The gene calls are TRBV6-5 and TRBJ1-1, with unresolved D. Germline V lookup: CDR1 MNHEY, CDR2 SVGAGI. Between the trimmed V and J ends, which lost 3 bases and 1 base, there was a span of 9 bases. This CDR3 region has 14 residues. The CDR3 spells CASSYRGRNTEAFF. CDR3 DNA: TGTGCCAGCAGTTATCGAGGGAGGAACACTGAAGCTTTCTTT.

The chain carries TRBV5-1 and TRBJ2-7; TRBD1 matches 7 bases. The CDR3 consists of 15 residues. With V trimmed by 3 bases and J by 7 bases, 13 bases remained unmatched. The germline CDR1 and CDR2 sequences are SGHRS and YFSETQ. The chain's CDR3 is CASSSQKTGSEEQYF. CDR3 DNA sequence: TGCGCCAGCAGCTCGCAGAAGACAGGGTCGGAGGAGCAGTACTTC.

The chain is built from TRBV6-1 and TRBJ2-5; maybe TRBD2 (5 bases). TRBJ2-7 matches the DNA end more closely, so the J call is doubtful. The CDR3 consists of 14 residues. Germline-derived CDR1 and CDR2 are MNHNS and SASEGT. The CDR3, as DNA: TGTGCCAGCAGTGAGAGGGTGGTATCCTACGAGCAGTACTTC. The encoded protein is CASSERVVSYEQYF.

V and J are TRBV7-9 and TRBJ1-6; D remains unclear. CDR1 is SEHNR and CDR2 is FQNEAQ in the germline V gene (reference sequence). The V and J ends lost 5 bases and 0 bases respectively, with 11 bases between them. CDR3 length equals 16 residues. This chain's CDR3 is CASSPTGSSYNSPLHF. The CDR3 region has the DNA TGTGCCAGCAGCCCTACCGGGAGCTCCTATAATTCACCCCTCCACTTT. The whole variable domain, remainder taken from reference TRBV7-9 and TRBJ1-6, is DTGVSQNPRHKITKRGQNVTFRCDPISEHNRLYWYRQTLGQGPEFLTYFQNEAQLEKSRLLSDRFSAERPKGSFSTLEIQRTEQGDSAMYLCASSPTGSSYNSPLHFGNGTRLTVT.

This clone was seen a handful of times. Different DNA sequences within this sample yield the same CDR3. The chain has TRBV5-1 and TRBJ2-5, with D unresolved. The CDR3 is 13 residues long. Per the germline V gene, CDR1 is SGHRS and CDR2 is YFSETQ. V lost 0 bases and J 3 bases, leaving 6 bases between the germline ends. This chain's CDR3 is CASSLAVEETQYF. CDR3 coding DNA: TGCGCCAGCAGCTTGGCGGTAGAAGAGACCCAGTACTTC.

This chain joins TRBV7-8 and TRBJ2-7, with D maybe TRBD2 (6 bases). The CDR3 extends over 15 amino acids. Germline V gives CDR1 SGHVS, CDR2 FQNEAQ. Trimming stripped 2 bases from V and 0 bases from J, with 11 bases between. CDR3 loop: CASSLWLASSYEQYF. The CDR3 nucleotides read TGTGCCAGCAGCTTATGGCTAGCGTCCTCCTACGAGCAGTACTTC. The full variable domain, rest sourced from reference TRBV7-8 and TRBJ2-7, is GAGVSQSPRYKVAKRGQDVALRCDPISGHVSLFWYQQALGQGPEFLTYFQNEAQLDKSGLPSDRFFAERPEGSVSTLKIQRTQQEDSAVYLCASSLWLASSYEQYFGPGTRLTVT.

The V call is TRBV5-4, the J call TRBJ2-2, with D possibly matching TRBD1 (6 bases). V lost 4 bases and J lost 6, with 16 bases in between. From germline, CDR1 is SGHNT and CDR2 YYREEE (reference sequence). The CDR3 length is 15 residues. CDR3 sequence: CASSRWGLLSGELFF. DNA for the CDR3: TGTGCCAGCAGCCGATGGGGGCTCCTCTCCGGGGAGCTGTTTTTT.

CDR3 residues: CASSPLRTVLNIQYF. CDR3 nucleotide sequence: TGTGCCAGCAGTCCCCTTCGGACAGTTTTGAACATTCAGTACTTC. The chain couples TRBV6-6 to TRBJ2-4; possible D gene TRBD1, 6 bases. In germline, CDR1 is MNHNY, CDR2 SVGAGI (reference sequence). Trimming left V 5 bases short and J 7 bases short, with 18 bases between. This CDR3 is 15 amino acids long.

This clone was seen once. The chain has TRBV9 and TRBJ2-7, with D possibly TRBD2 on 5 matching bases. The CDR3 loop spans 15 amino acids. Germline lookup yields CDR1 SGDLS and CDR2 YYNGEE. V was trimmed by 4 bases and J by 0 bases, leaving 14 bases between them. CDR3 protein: CASSPRTSYSYEQYF. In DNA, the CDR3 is TGTGCCAGCAGCCCGAGGACTTCTTACTCCTACGAGCAGTACTTC.

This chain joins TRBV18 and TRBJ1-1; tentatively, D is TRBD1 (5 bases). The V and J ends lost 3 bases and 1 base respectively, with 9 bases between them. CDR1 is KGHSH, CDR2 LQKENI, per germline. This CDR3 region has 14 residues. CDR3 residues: CASSPGLSNTEAFF. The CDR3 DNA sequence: TGTGCCAGCTCACCGGGACTGTCGAACACTGAAGCTTTCTTT.

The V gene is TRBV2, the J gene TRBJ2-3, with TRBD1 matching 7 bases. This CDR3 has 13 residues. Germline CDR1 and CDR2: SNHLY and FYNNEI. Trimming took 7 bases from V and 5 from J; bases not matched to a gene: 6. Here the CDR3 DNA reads TGTGCCAGCAACGACCGACAGGGAGATACGCAGTATTTT. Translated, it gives CASNDRQGDTQYF.

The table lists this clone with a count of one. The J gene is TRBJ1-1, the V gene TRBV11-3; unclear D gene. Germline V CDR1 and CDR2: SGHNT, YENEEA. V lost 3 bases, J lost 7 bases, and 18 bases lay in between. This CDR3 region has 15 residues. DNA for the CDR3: TGTGCCAGCAGCTTCCATGCAACGGGGTTCCTTGAAGCTTTCTTT. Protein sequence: CASSFHATGFLEAFF.

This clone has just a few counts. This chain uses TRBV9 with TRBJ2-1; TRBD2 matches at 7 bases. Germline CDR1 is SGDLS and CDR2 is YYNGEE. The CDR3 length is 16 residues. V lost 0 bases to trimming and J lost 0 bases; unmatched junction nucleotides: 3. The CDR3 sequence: CASSVEGLNSYNEQFF. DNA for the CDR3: TGTGCCAGCAGCGTAGAGGGACTAAACTCCTACAATGAGCAGTTCTTC.

CDR3 residues: CASSIPGRAYEQYF. CDR3 DNA: TGTGCCAGTAGTATCCCCGGGAGGGCCTACGAGCAGTACTTC. The chain has TRBV19 and TRBJ2-7; 8 nucleotides align to TRBD2. This CDR3 comprises 14 residues. The germline V gene has CDR1 LNHDA and CDR2 SQIVND (reference sequence). J was trimmed by 2 bases and V by 3 bases; bases with no gene match: 3.

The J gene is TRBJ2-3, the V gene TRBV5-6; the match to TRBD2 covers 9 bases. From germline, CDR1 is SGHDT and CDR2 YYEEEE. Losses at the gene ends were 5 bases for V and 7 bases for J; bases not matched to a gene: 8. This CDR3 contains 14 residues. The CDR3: CASSHSGTSNTQYF. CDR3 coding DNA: TGTGCCAGCAGTCATTCCGGGACTAGCAATACGCAGTATTTT.

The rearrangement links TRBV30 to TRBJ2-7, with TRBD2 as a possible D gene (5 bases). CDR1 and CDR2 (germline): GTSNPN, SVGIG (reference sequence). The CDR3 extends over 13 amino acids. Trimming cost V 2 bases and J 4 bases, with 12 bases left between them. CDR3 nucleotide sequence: TGTGCCTGGAGTCCTCAAAGGAGGTACGAGCAGTACTTC. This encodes CAWSPQRRYEQYF.

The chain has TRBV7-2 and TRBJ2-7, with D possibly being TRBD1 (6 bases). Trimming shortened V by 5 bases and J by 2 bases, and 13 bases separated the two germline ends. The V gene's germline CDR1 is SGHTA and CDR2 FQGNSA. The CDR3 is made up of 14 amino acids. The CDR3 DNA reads TGTGCCAGCAGCCAGGACAGTGCGGCCTACGAGCAGTACTTC. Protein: CASSQDSAAYEQYF.

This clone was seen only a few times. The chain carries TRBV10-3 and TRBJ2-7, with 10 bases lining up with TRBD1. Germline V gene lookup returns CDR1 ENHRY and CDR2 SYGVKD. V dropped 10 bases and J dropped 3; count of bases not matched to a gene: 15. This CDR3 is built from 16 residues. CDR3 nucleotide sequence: TGTGCCACCCAAGAGGTGGGACAGGGGAGACTCTACGAGCAGTACTTC. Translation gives CATQEVGQGRLYEQYF.

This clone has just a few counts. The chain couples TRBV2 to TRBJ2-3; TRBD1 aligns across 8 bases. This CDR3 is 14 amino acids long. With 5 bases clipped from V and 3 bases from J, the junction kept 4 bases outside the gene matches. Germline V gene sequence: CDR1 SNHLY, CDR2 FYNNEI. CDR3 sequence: CASSRDRRTDTQYF. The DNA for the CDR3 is TGTGCCAGCAGTAGGGACAGGAGAACAGATACGCAGTATTTT.

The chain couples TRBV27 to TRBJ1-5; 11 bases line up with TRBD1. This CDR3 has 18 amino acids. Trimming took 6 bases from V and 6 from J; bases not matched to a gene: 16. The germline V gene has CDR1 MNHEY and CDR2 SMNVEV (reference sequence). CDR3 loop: CASRASPRDRGMGQPQHF. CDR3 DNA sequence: TGTGCCAGCAGGGCTTCGCCCCGGGACAGGGGGATGGGTCAGCCCCAGCATTTT.

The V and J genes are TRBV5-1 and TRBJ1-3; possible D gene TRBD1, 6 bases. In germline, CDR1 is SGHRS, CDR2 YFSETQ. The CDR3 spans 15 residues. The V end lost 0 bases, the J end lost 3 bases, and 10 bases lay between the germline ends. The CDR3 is CASSLEGGFGNTIYF. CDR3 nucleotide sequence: TGCGCCAGCAGCTTGGAAGGGGGATTTGGAAACACCATATATTTT.

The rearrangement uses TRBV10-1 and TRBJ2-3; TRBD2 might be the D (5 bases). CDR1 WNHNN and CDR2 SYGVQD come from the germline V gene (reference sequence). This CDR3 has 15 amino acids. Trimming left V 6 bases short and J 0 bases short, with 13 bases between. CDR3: CASSLLVSSTDTQYF. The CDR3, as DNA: TGCGCCAGCAGCTTACTAGTATCGAGCACAGATACGCAGTATTTT.

For the CDR3, the DNA is TGTGCCAGCAGCTTTCGACAGGGTCCCTATGGCTACACCTTC. This codes for CASSFRQGPYGYTF. This sequence joins TRBV9 and TRBJ1-2; 7 bases map to TRBD1. V was clipped by 4 bases and J by 4 bases; unmatched bases: 7. Looked up from germline, CDR1 is SGDLS and CDR2 is YYNGEE. This CDR3 spans 14 amino acids.

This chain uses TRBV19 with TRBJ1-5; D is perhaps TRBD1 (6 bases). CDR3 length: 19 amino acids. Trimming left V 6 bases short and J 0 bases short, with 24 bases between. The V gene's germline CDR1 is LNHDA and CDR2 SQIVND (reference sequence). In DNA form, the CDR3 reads TGTGCCAGTAGCACCCACCGGGACATTCTCTCCCTTAGCAATCAGCCCCAGCATTTT. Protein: CASSTHRDILSLSNQPQHF.

CDR3 coding DNA: TGTGCCTGGAGTGGGGAGGGGAAGTCACCCCTCCACTTT. This translates into CAWSGEGKSPLHF. V usage is TRBV30 and J usage is TRBJ1-6, with D maybe TRBD1 (5 bases). CDR1 is GTSNPN, CDR2 SVGIG, per germline (reference sequence). The CDR3 spans 13 residues. Trimming took off 1 base at V and 10 bases at J, with 11 bases between the two ends.

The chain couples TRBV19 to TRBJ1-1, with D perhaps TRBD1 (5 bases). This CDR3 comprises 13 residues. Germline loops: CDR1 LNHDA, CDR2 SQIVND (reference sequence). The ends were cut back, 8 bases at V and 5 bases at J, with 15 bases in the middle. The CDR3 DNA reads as TGTGCCAGTGGGGCGCATTTACGGACTGAAGCTTTCTTT. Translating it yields CASGAHLRTEAFF.

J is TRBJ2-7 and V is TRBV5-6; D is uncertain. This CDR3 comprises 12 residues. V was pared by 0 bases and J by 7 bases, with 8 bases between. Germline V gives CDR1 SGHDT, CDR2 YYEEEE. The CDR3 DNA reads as TGTGCCAGCAGCTTGGGCGGTGTTGAGCAGTACTTC. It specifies CASSLGGVEQYF.

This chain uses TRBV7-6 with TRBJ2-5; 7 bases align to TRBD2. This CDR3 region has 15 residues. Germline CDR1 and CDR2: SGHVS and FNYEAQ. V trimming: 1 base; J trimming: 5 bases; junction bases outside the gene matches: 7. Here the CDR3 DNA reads TGTGCCAGCAGCTTAGGGGGGGGAAAGGAGGAGACCCAGTACTTC. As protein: CASSLGGGKEETQYF.

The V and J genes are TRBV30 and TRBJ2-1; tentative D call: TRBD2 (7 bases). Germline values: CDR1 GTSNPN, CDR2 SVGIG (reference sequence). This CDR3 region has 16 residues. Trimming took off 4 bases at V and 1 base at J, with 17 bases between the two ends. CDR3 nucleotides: TGTGCCTGGACCGGTTGGGGGGGGGCTTCCTACAATGAGCAGTTCTTC. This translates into CAWTGWGGASYNEQFF.